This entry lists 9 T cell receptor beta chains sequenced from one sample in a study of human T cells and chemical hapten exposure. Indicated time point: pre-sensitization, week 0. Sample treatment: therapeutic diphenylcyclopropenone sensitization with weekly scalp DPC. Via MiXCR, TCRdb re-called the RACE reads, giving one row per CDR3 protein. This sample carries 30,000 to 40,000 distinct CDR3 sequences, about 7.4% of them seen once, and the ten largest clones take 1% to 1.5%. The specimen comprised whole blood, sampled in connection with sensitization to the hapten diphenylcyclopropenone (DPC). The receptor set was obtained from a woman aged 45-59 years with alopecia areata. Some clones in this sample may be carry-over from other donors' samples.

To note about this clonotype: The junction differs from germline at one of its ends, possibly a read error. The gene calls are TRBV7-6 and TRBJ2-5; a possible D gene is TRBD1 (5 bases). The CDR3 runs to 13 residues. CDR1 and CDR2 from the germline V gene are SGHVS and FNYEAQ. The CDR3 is CGSRLTAIETQYF. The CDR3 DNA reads TGTGGCAGCAGACTGACAGCGATAGAGACCCAGTACTTC.

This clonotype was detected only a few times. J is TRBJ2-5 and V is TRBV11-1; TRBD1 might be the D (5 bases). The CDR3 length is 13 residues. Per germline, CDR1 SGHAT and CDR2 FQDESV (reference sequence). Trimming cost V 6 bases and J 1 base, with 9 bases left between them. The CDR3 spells CASRKGFQETQYF. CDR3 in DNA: TGTGCCAGCAGGAAGGGGTTCCAAGAGACCCAGTACTTC.

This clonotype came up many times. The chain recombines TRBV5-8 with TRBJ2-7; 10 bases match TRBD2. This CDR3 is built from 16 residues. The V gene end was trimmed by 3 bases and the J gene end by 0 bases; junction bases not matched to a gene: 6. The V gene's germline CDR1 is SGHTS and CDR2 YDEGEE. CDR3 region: CASSWGLARSSYEQYF. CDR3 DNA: TGTGCCAGCAGCTGGGGACTAGCGCGTAGCTCCTACGAGCAGTACTTC.

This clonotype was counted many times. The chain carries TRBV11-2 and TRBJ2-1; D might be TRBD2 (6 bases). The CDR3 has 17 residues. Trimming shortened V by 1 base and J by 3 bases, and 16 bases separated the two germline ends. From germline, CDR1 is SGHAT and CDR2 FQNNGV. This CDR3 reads CASSLGSLWRDYNEQFF. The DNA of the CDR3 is TGTGCCAGCAGCTTAGGAAGTTTGTGGCGGGACTACAATGAGCAGTTCTTC. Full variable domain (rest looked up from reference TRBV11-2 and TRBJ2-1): EAGVAQSPRYKIIEKRQSVAFWCNPISGHATLYWYQQILGQGPKLLIQFQNNGVVDDSQLPKDRFSAERLKGVDSTLKIQPAKLEDSAVYLCASSLGSLWRDYNEQFFGPGTRLTVL.

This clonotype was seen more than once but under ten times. The CDR3 DNA reads as TGTGCCAGCAGCAGAGCCGGGACAGGGTTTATTTATGGCTACACCTTC. Its translation: CASSRAGTGFIYGYTF. The chain has TRBV7-9 and TRBJ1-2; 9 nucleotides align to TRBD1. This CDR3 is built from 16 residues. The V segment lost 5 bases and the J segment 5 bases; nucleotides outside the gene matches: 12. Germline lookup yields CDR1 SEHNR and CDR2 FQNEAQ (reference sequence).

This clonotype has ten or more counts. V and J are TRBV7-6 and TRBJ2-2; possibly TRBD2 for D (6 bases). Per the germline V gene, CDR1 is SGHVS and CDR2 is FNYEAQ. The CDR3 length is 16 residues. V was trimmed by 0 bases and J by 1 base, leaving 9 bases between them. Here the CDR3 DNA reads TGTGCCAGCAGCTTAGCGAGGGGAGGGAACACCGGGGAGCTGTTTTTT. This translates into CASSLARGGNTGELFF.

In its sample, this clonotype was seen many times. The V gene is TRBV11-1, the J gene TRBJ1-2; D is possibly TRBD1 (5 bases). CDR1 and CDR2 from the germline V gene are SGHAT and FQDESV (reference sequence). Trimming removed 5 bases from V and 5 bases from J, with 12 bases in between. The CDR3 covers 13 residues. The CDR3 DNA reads TGTGCCAGCAGCCTCTCCGGGACGTATGGCTACACCTTC. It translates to CASSLSGTYGYTF.

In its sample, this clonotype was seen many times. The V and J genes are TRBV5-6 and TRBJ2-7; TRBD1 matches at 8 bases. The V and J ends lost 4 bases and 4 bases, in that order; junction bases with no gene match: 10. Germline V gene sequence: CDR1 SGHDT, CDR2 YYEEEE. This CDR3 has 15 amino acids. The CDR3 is CASSHGRGLGYEQYF. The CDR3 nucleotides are TGTGCCAGCAGCCACGGCAGGGGGCTTGGGTACGAGCAGTACTTC. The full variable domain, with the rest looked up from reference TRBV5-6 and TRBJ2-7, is DAGVTQSPTHLIKTRGQQVTLRCSPKSGHDTVSWYQQALGQGPQFIFQYYEEEERQRGNFPDRFSGHQFPNYSSELNVNALLLGDSALYLCASSHGRGLGYEQYFGPGTRLTVT.

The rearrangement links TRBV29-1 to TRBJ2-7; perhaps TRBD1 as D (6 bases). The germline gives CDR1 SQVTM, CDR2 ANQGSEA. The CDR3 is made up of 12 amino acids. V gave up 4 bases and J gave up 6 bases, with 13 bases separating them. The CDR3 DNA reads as TGCAGCGTTGCGGTAAGGGGGTTCGAGCAGTACTTC. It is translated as CSVAVRGFEQYF.